This T cell receptor (beta chain) was recorded in a study of T cells in Graves' hyperthyroidism and ophthalmopathy. The TCR beta CDR3 regions underwent amplification using RNA transcripts as the source. Using the HTBI primer set, a first-round RT-PCR was run on the TCR CDR3. One entry per CDR3 protein, called by TCRdb with MiXCR from the multiplex PCR reads. Found here are more than 50,000 distinct CDR3 sequences, less than 50% of them singletons; the top ten hold roughly an eighth. Germline loops: CDR1 LNHDA, CDR2 SQIVND (reference sequence). The CDR3 sequence is 14 residues long. Trimming shortened V by 7 bases and J by 3 bases, and 15 bases separated the two germline ends. Fresh peripheral blood, approximately 9.6 ml, yielded the PBMCs. Many counts were recorded for this clonotype.

The chain employs TRBV19 and TRBJ1-2; D not resolved. Sample: blood. The receptor was isolated from a woman aged 25 to 39 with Graves' ophthalmopathy. CDR3 protein: CASKPPGRYYGYTF. In nucleotides, the CDR3 is TGTGCCAGTAAACCCCCCGGACGGTACTATGGCTACACCTTC.